This TCR beta chain comes out of a study of cytomegalovirus exposure and HLA in healthy donors. Each donor was healthy, and each was a bone marrow donor. The CDR3 has 14 residues. Germline CDR1 reads MNHNY; CDR2 reads SVGAGI (reference sequence). The V end was cut by 2 bases, the J end by 0 bases, with 8 bases between. This clone was counted a few times. Its antigen is not identified. PCR primers comprised 60 Vbeta and 13 Jbeta primers. The protocol was immunoSEQ multiplex PCR, while the TCRdb copy is restricted to in-frame clones and leaves out a portion. This sample has some 96,000 clones, with 65% to 80% found just once. Study-level points and caveats: In an earlier analysis, about 87% or about 30%: the productive usage of most TCR beta V segments. With high specificity and sensitivity, the classifier reportedly diagnosed cytomegalovirus status.

The clonotype was recovered from a man aged 40-50 years in good health and CMV-seropositive. This chain links TRBV6-6 with TRBJ2-7, with D tentatively TRBD1 (5 bases). The sequencing sample was made of PBMCs. The CDR3 DNA reads as TGTGCCAGCAGTTACGACAGACTCTCCTACGAGCAGTACTTC. Encoded protein: CASSYDRLSYEQYF.